The 23 T cell receptor beta chains below come from one sample, sequenced in a study of T cell responses to AZD1222 COVID-19 vaccine. Libraries were prepared by immunoSEQ multiplex PCR; TCRdb keeps only in-frame clonotypes and omits some of them. Of tens of thousands of clones in the sample, around 87% were seen once. The sequences come from peripheral blood, collected on day 0 of AZD1222 vaccination. Receptor source: an adult in good health.

V usage is TRBV7-3 and J usage is TRBJ2-3, with D tentatively TRBD2 (7 bases). In germline, CDR1 is SGHTA, CDR2 FQGTGA. Trimming stripped 5 bases from V and 6 bases from J, with 12 bases between. The CDR3 length is 13 residues. The CDR3 is CASSKTGGDTQYF. The CDR3 DNA is TGTGCCAGCAGCAAAACGGGGGGCGATACGCAGTATTTT.

The chain joins TRBV5-1 to TRBJ2-1; 9 positions agree with TRBD2. V trimming: 4 bases; J trimming: 9 bases; junction bases outside the gene matches: 20. This CDR3 is 18 amino acids long. In germline, CDR1 is SGHRS, CDR2 YFSETQ. As DNA, the CDR3 is TGCGCCAGCAGCGTCGGGGGTAGCGGGAGTGTCAGCGTCGGTGAGCAGTTCTTC. Its translation is CASSVGGSGSVSVGEQFF. Complete variable domain (other parts from reference TRBV5-1 and TRBJ2-1): KAGVTQTPRYLIKTRGQQVTLSCSPISGHRSVSWYQQTPGQGLQFLFEYFSETQRNKGNFPGRFSGRQFSNSRSEMNVSTLELGDSALYLCASSVGGSGSVSVGEQFFGPGTRLTVL.

V is TRBV27 and J is TRBJ2-7; the match to TRBD1 covers 7 bases. The CDR3 has 14 amino acids. V trimming: 4 bases; J trimming: 0 bases; junction bases outside the gene matches: 3. Germline values: CDR1 MNHEY, CDR2 SMNVEV (reference sequence). In nucleotides, the CDR3 is TGTGCCAGCAGTTGGGGACAGAACTCCTACGAGCAGTACTTC. Encoded protein: CASSWGQNSYEQYF.

The rearrangement links TRBV19 to TRBJ2-1; 7 bases are shared with TRBD2. The V segment lost 4 bases and the J segment 2 bases; nucleotides outside the gene matches: 5. CDR1 is LNHDA, CDR2 SQIVND, per germline (reference sequence). The CDR3 spans 15 residues. CDR3 in amino acids: CASSKTSAAYNEQFF. CDR3 nucleotides: TGTGCCAGTAGTAAAACTAGCGCTGCCTACAATGAGCAGTTCTTC. Complete variable domain (other parts from reference TRBV19 and TRBJ2-1): DGGITQSPKYLFRKEGQNVTLSCEQNLNHDAMYWYRQDPGQGLRLIYYSQIVNDFQKGDIAEGYSVSREKKESFPLTVTSAQKNPTAFYLCASSKTSAAYNEQFFGPGTRLTVL.

The J gene is TRBJ1-1, the V gene TRBV4-2, with D tentatively TRBD1 (5 bases). The CDR3 consists of 15 residues. Germline-derived CDR1 and CDR2 are LGHNA and YNFKEQ. Trimming shortened V by 0 bases and J by 0 bases, and 8 bases separated the two germline ends. Here the CDR3 reads CASSQDRTLNTEAFF. The DNA of the CDR3 is TGTGCCAGCAGCCAAGATAGGACACTGAACACTGAAGCTTTCTTT.

The rearrangement uses TRBV28 and TRBJ1-2; D is ambiguous. CDR1 is MDHEN and CDR2 is SYDVKM in the germline V gene. V was shortened by 2 bases and J by 8 bases, with 12 bases between the two germline ends. The CDR3 is made up of 13 amino acids. The CDR3 spells CASSLRDSGGYTF. CDR3 sequence (DNA): TGTGCCAGCAGTTTAAGGGATAGCGGCGGCTACACCTTC.

J is TRBJ1-2 and V is TRBV18; 8 bases are shared with TRBD1. In germline, CDR1 is KGHSH, CDR2 LQKENI. Losses at the gene ends were 4 bases for V and 3 bases for J; bases not matched to a gene: 16. This CDR3 contains 18 residues. In DNA, the CDR3 is TGTGCCAGCTCACGCGTAGGGGGACAGGCACCATCCGACTATGGCTACACCTTC. Encoded protein: CASSRVGGQAPSDYGYTF.

The chain joins TRBV6-5 to TRBJ1-3, with D tentatively TRBD1 (6 bases). In germline, CDR1 is MNHEY, CDR2 SVGAGI. The V and J ends lost 6 bases and 0 bases respectively, with 9 bases between them. The CDR3 totals 14 residues. CDR3 protein: CASRTGDSGNTIYF. As DNA, the CDR3 is TGTGCCAGCAGGACAGGAGACTCTGGAAACACCATATATTTT.

The rearrangement joins TRBV6-1 to TRBJ1-6; D possibly corresponds to TRBD1 (5 bases). V was shortened by 2 bases and J by 11 bases, with 16 bases between the two germline ends. The CDR3 has 15 amino acids. Germline CDR1 reads MNHNS; CDR2 reads SASEGT. The CDR3 loop is CASSELGTSRAPLHF. The CDR3 DNA reads TGTGCCAGCAGTGAATTAGGGACCTCAAGGGCACCCCTCCACTTT.

The chain is built from TRBV29-1 and TRBJ1-1; D ambiguous. Looked up from germline, CDR1 is SQVTM and CDR2 is ANQGSEA. The length of the CDR3 is 13 residues. V was clipped by 7 bases and J by 1 base, with 13 bases between them. The CDR3 DNA follows: TGCAGCGCAAAACAACAAGCGAACACTGAAGCTTTCTTT. It yields the protein CSAKQQANTEAFF. Full variable domain (rest looked up from reference TRBV29-1 and TRBJ1-1): SAVISQKPSRDICQRGTSLTIQCQVDSQVTMMFWYRQQPGQSLTLIATANQGSEATYESGFVIDKFPISRPNLTFSTLTVSNMSPEDSSIYLCSAKQQANTEAFFGQGTRLTVV.

CDR3 nucleotides: TGTGCCACAACCCCCAATCCGAAAGAGGGCTACACCTTC. Translation gives CATTPNPKEGYTF. The chain links TRBV6-5 to TRBJ1-2, with D uncertain. This CDR3 has 13 amino acids. Per the germline V gene, CDR1 is MNHEY and CDR2 is SVGAGI. V was trimmed by 10 bases and J by 8 bases, leaving 20 bases between them.

The chain employs TRBV4-2 and TRBJ1-2, with a weak D call TRBD1 (5 bases). V was trimmed by 3 bases and J by 7 bases, leaving 12 bases between them. The germline CDR1 and CDR2 sequences are LGHNA and YNFKEQ. The CDR3 has 13 amino acids. DNA of the CDR3: TGTGCCAGCAGCCACAGGGAGATGAGTGGCTACACCTTC. This gives the protein CASSHREMSGYTF.

The genes are TRBV5-1 and TRBJ2-6; 11 bases fit TRBD1. After removal of 4 bases from V and 0 bases from J, the junction contained 9 bases not matched to a gene. Germline V lookup: CDR1 SGHRS, CDR2 YFSETQ. The CDR3 loop spans 19 amino acids. CDR3 bases: TGCGCCAGCAGCGGGGATGAGGACAGGGGGCTCTCTGGGGCCAACGTCCTGACTTTC. Its translation: CASSGDEDRGLSGANVLTF. The full variable domain, in which reference TRBV5-1 and TRBJ2-6 provide the parts outside the CDR3, is KAGVTQTPRYLIKTRGQQVTLSCSPISGHRSVSWYQQTPGQGLQFLFEYFSETQRNKGNFPGRFSGRQFSNSRSEMNVSTLELGDSALYLCASSGDEDRGLSGANVLTFGAGSRLTVL.

This clone was observed a few times. The chain employs TRBV10-3 and TRBJ2-7, with TRBD2 identical over 9 bases. Germline trimming cut 3 bases from V and 5 bases from J; bases unmatched to any gene: 8. The germline V gene encodes CDR1 ENHRY and CDR2 SYGVKD. The length of the CDR3 is 15 residues. The CDR3 region has the DNA TGTGCCATCAGTGAAGTTAGCGGGAGTAGAGACGAGCAGTACTTC. This encodes CAISEVSGSRDEQYF.

The chain joins TRBV6-5 to TRBJ1-1; D is undetermined. This CDR3 is built from 11 residues. The germline V gene encodes CDR1 MNHEY and CDR2 SVGAGI. V dropped 7 bases and J dropped 10 bases, with 13 bases sitting between them. CDR3 sequence (DNA): TGTGCCAGCAATAATGGGTTCGTAGCTTTCTTT. This encodes CASNNGFVAFF.

V usage is TRBV5-4 and J usage is TRBJ1-2; D remains unclear. The length of the CDR3 is 15 residues. Germline values: CDR1 SGHNT, CDR2 YYREEE (reference sequence). The V gene lost 1 base and the J gene lost 1 base, with 11 bases spanning the gap. CDR3 loop: CASSLSGRINYGYTF. CDR3 bases: TGTGCCAGCAGCTTGAGTGGCAGAATTAACTATGGCTACACCTTC.

This clone came up once. This chain joins TRBV10-3 and TRBJ2-3; a weak D match, TRBD1 (5 bases). Looked up from germline, CDR1 is ENHRY and CDR2 is SYGVKD. The CDR3 covers 17 residues. V dropped 2 bases and J dropped 1 base, with 16 bases sitting between them. In DNA form, the CDR3 reads TGTGCCATCAGTGAGGTTCTCAGTGGGGCCGGCACAGATACGCAGTATTTT. Residues: CAISEVLSGAGTDTQYF.

This sequence joins TRBV28 and TRBJ2-3, with D possibly matching TRBD2 (5 bases). The germline V gene encodes CDR1 MDHEN and CDR2 SYDVKM. V gave up 4 bases and J gave up 1 base, with 21 bases separating them. This CDR3 spans 18 amino acids. The CDR3 region is CASSSTPPLLGGTDTQYF. The CDR3 nucleotides are TGTGCCAGCAGTTCCACCCCCCCCCTTCTGGGAGGCACAGATACGCAGTATTTT.

The rearrangement links TRBV5-1 to TRBJ2-2, with 7 bases lining up with TRBD1. There are 13 residues in the CDR3. Germline CDR1 and CDR2: SGHRS and YFSETQ. J gave up 6 bases and V 8 bases, and 7 bases lay outside the gene matches. CDR3: CARIPTGSGELFF. The CDR3 DNA is TGCGCCAGGATACCGACAGGGTCCGGGGAGCTGTTTTTT.

V usage is TRBV5-8 and J usage is TRBJ1-5, with 7 bases aligning to TRBD1. Germline V gene data show CDR1 as SGHTS and CDR2 as YDEGEE. The V segment lost 4 bases and the J segment 0 bases; nucleotides outside the gene matches: 7. CDR3 length: 16 amino acids. The CDR3 loop is CASSIGTAFSNQPQHF. CDR3 bases: TGTGCCAGCAGCATAGGGACAGCCTTTAGCAATCAGCCCCAGCATTTT.

The chain has TRBV19 and TRBJ1-5, with TRBD1 matching 8 bases. The trim removed 7 bases at V and 6 bases at J, leaving 8 bases unmatched. The germline V gene has CDR1 LNHDA and CDR2 SQIVND (reference sequence). The CDR3 has 14 residues. The CDR3 protein is CASTKQGVGQPQHF. CDR3 DNA sequence: TGTGCCAGTACGAAACAGGGGGTCGGTCAGCCCCAGCATTTT. The variable domain in full, with the rest retrieved from reference TRBV19 and TRBJ1-5, is DGGITQSPKYLFRKEGQNVTLSCEQNLNHDAMYWYRQDPGQGLRLIYYSQIVNDFQKGDIAEGYSVSREKKESFPLTVTSAQKNPTAFYLCASTKQGVGQPQHFGDGTRLSIL.

The chain carries TRBV28 and TRBJ1-4, with 7 nucleotides matching TRBD1. V shed 7 bases, J shed 5 bases, and the junction held 10 bases outside the gene matches. The CDR3 loop spans 15 amino acids. Germline loops: CDR1 MDHEN, CDR2 SYDVKM. The CDR3 loop is CASIPSGGGNEKLFF. The CDR3 bases are TGTGCCAGCATCCCCTCAGGGGGGGGCAATGAAAAACTGTTTTTT. The whole variable domain, filled in from reference TRBV28 and TRBJ1-4, reads DVKVTQSSRYLVKRTGEKVFLECVQDMDHENMFWYRQDPGLGLRLIYFSYDVKMKEKGDIPEGYSVSREKKERFSLILESASTNQTSMYLCASIPSGGGNEKLFFGSGTQLSVL.

This chain uses TRBV2 with TRBJ1-1, with D maybe TRBD1 (5 bases). V shed 6 bases and J shed 2 bases, with 13 bases lying between them. The germline CDR1 and CDR2 sequences are SNHLY and FYNNEI. This CDR3 has 14 amino acids. The CDR3 sequence is CASRGGGINTEAFF. DNA of the CDR3: TGTGCCAGCAGGGGTGGGGGGATCAACACTGAAGCTTTCTTT.